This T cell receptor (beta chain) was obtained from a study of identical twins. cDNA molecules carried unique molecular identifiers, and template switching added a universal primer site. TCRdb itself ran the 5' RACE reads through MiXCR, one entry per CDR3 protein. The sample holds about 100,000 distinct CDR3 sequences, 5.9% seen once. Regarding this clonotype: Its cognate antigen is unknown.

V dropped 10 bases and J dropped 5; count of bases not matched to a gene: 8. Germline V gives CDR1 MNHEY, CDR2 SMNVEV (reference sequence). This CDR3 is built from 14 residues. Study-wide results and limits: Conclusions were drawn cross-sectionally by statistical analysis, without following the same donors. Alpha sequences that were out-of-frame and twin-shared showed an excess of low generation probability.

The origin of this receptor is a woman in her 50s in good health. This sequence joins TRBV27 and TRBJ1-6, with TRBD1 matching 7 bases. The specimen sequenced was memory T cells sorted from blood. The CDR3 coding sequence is TGTGCCACCAATAGGGGACAGCATAATTCACCCCTCCACTTT. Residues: CATNRGQHNSPLHF.